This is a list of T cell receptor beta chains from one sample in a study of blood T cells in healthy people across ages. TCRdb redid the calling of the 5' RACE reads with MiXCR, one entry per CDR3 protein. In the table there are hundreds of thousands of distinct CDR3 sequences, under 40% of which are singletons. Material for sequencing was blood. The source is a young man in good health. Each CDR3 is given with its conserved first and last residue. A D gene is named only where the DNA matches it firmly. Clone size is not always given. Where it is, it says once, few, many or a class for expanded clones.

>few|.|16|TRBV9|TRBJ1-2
TGTGCCAGCAGCGTAGGGATTGAGGGGGGGAACTATGGCTACACCTTC
CASSVGIEGGNYGYTF
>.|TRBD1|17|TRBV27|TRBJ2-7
TGTGCCAGCAGTTTCCGATTACCGGGACAGGGCTCAAACGAGCAGTACTTC
CASSFRLPGQGSNEQYF
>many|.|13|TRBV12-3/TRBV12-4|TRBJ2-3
TGTGCCAGCGGAGGGGCTATCACAGATACGCAGTATTTT
CASGGAITDTQYF
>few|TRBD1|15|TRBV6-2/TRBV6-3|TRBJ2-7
TGTGCCAGCAGTTACAACCGGGACAGCCAGAGCGAGCAGTACTTC
CASSYNRDSQSEQYF
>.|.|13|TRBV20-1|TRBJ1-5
TGCAGTGCTAGAGCCATTAGCGGTCAGCCCCAGCATTTT
CSARAISGQPQHF
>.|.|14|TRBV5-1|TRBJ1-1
TGCGCCAGCAACAGCGATTCAACGAACACTGAAGCTTTCTTT
CASNSDSTNTEAFF
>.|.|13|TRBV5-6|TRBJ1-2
TGTGCCAGCAGCTTGTCTAACGCTTATGGCTACACCTTC
CASSLSNAYGYTF
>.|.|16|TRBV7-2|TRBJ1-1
TGTGCCAGCAGTCCTACGGGGTTGTCTTCGGTAACTGAAGCTTTCTTT
CASSPTGLSSVTEAFF
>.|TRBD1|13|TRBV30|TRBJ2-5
TGTGCCTGGTGGGACAGGGAACGAGAGACCCAGTACTTC
CAWWDRERETQYF
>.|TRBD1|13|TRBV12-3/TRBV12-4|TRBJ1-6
TGTGCCAGCAGTGCGGGACAGGGTAGTCCCCTCCACTTT
CASSAGQGSPLHF
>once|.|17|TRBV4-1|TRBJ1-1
TGCGCCAGCAGCCCTAGCCCCCACCTCGAAGTTAACACTGAAGCTTTCTTT
CASSPSPHLEVNTEAFF
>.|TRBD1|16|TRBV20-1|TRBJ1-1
TGCAGTGCTAGCGACACCGGGACAGGGAGTCACACTGAAGATTTCTTT
CSASDTGTGSHTEDFF
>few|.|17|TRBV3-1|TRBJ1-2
TGTGCCAGCAGCCAAGGATCCCGACAGGTCCAATTGGGTGGCTACACCTTC
CASSQGSRQVQLGGYTF
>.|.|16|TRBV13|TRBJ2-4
TGTGCCAGCAGCCCCAACAGGGATTCCGCCAAAAACATTCAGTACTTC
CASSPNRDSAKNIQYF
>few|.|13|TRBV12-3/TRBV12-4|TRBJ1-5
TGTGCCAGTAGTTTGGGGGGACGACAGCCCCAGCATTTT
CASSLGGRQPQHF
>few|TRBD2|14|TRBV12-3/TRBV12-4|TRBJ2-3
TGTGCCAGCAGTTTCGGGCTAGCGGCAGATACGCAGTATTTT
CASSFGLAADTQYF
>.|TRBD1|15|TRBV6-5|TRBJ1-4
TGTGCCAGCAGTGCGTCGACAGGGTCTCGCGGAAAACTGTTTTTT
CASSASTGSRGKLFF
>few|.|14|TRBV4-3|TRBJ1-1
TGCGCCAGCAGCGGACCTCAACAGGGAGATCCAGCTTTCTTT
CASSGPQQGDPAFF
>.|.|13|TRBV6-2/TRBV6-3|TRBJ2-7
TGTGCCAGCAGCCGCGATCTCATCTACGAGCAGTACTTC
CASSRDLIYEQYF
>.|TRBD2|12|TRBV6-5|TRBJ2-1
TGTGCCAGCAGTTCCCGGACTAGAGCACAGTTCTTC
CASSSRTRAQFF
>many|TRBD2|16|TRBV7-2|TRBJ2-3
TGTGCCAGCAGCTTAGTCGGGCGGGGGGGCACAGATACGCAGTATTTT
CASSLVGRGGTDTQYF
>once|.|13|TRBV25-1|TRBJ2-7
TGTGCCAGCAGTGAAAACGCTTACAATGAGCAGTACTTC
CASSENAYNEQYF
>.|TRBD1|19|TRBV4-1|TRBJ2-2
TGCGCCAGCAGCGCGCGACAGGGGGCGCGGTATAGAGGGTCCGGGGAGCTGTTTTTT
CASSARQGARYRGSGELFF
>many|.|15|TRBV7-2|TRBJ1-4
TGTGCCAGCAGCCGGGGGACGGGAGCTAATGAAAAACTGTTTTTT
CASSRGTGANEKLFF
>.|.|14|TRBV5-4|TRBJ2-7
TGTGCCAGCAGCGTTCTGACGGGAGCCTACGAGCAGTACTTC
CASSVLTGAYEQYF
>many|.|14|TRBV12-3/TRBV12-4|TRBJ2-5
TGTGCCAGCAGTTTACAGGAGGGTAAACAGACCCAGTACTTC
CASSLQEGKQTQYF
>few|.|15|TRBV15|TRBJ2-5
TGTGCCACCAGCAGAGATTATGCCAACACTCCCCCCCAGTACTTC
CATSRDYANTPPQYF
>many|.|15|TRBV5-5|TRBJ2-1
TGTGCCAGCAGCCCCACGGGACGGATGTACAATGAGCAGTTCTTC
CASSPTGRMYNEQFF
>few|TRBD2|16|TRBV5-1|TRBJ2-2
TGCGCCAGCAGCTTTGGGACTAGCGGGTCGGTCGGGGAGCTGTTTTTT
CASSFGTSGSVGELFF
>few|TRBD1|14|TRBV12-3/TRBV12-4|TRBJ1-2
TGTGCCAGCTGGTCAGGGACAGGGTTTTGTGGCTACACCTTC
CASWSGTGFCGYTF
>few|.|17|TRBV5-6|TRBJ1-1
TGTGCCAGCAGCTCCATTTCAGGGGACCTCGTGAACACTGAAGCTTTCTTT
CASSSISGDLVNTEAFF
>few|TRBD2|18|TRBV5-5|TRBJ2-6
TGTGCCAGCAGCTTGCGGGCTAGCGGACCCTCTGGGGCCAACGTCCTGACTTTC
CASSLRASGPSGANVLTF
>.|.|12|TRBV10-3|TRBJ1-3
TGTGCCATCACAGACTCTGGAAACACCATATATTTT
CAITDSGNTIYF
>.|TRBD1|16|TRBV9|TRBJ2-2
TGTGCCAGCAGCGTAGGTAGGGGGCTGAACACCGGGGAGCTGTTTTTT
CASSVGRGLNTGELFF
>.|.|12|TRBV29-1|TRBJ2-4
TGCAGCGTTGAGGCAGGAGAAAACATTCAGTACTTC
CSVEAGENIQYF
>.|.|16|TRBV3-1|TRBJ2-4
TGTGCCAGCAGCCAAGCATCAAAGGGGGCCAAAAACATTCAGTACTTC
CASSQASKGAKNIQYF
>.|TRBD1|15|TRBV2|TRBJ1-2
TGTGCCAGCAGTACCGGGACAGGGGGCAGCTATGGCTACACCTTC
CASSTGTGGSYGYTF
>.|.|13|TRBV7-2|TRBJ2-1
TGTGCCAGCAGCCCAGTCGTTGACAATGAGCAGTTCTTC
CASSPVVDNEQFF
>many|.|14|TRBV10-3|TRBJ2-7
TGTGCCATCAGTGACCTCGAGGGTGCCTACGAGCAGTACTTC
CAISDLEGAYEQYF
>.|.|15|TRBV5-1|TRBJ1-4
TGCGCCAGCAGCCCGGACAGTCATGCGGGTGAAAAACTGTTTTTT
CASSPDSHAGEKLFF
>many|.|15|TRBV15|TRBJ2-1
TGTGCCACCAGCAGAGAAAGATCTAGCGTCAATGAGCAGTTCTTC
CATSRERSSVNEQFF
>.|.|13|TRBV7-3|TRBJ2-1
TGTGCCAGCAGCTTAGTGCGCTACAATGAGCAGTTCTTC
CASSLVRYNEQFF
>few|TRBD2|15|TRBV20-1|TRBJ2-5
TGCAGTGCTCCCCGGACTAGCGGGAGCCAAGAGACCCAGTACTTC
CSAPRTSGSQETQYF
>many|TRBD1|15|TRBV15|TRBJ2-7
TGTGCCACCAGCCCCAACAGGGGTAGCTCCTACGAGCAGTACTTC
CATSPNRGSSYEQYF
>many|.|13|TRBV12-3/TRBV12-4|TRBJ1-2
TGTGCCAGCAGTTTAGGGGGGACCTATGGCTACACCTTC
CASSLGGTYGYTF
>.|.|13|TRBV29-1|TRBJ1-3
TGCAGCGTTGACCCAGGGTCTGGAAACACCATATATTTT
CSVDPGSGNTIYF
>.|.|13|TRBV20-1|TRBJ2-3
TGCAGTGCCAACCTTTATAGCACAGATACGCAGTATTTT
CSANLYSTDTQYF
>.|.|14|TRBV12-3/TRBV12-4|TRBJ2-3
TGTGCCAGCAGGCTGGGCGGTGGAACAGATGTGCAGTATTTT
CASRLGGGTDVQYF
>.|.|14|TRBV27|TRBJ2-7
TGTGCCAGCAGTCCCCACGACAGGCCCTACGAGCAGTACTTC
CASSPHDRPYEQYF
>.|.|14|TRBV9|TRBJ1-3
TGTGCCAGCAGCGTAGCTACATCTGGAAACACCATATATTTT
CASSVATSGNTIYF
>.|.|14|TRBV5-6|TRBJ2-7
TGTGCCAGCAGCCTGGACAGTAGCTCCTACGAGCAGTACTTC
CASSLDSSSYEQYF
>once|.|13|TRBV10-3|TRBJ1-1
TGTGCCATCAGTGAGTCTTGGACAGAAGGAGCTTTCTTT
CAISESWTEGAFF
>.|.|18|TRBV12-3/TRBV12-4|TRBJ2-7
TGTGCCAGCAGTGCCAGGACCATGGGGCCTTTTTCTCCCTACGAGCAGTACTTC
CASSARTMGPFSPYEQYF
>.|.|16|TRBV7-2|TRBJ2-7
TGTGCCAGCAGCCCGCAGTCTGAGAGCTCCTACAATGAGCAGTACTTC
CASSPQSESSYNEQYF
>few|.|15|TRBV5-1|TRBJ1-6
TGCGCCAGCAGCTTGGCCGCCAGGCCTAATTCACCCCTCCACTTT
CASSLAARPNSPLHF
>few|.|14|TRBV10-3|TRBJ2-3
TGTGCCATCAGTGAGGGGGCGAGCACAGATACGCAGTATTTT
CAISEGASTDTQYF
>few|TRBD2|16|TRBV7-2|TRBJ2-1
TGTGCCAGCACTATCTGGGGGGGGGAGCTAAGCAATGAGCAGTTCTTC
CASTIWGGELSNEQFF